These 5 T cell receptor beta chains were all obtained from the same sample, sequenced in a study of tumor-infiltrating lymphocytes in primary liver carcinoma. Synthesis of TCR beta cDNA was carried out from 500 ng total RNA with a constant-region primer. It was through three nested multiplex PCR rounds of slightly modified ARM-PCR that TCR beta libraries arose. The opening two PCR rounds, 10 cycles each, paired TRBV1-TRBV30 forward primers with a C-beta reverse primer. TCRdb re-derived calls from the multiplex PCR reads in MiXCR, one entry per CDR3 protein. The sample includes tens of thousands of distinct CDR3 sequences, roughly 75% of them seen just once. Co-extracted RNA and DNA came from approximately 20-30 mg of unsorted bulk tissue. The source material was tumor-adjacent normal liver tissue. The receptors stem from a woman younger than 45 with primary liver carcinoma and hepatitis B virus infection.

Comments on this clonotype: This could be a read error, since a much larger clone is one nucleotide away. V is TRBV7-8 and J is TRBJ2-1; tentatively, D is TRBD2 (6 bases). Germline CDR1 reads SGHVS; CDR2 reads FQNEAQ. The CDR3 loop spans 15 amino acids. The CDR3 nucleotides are TGTGCCAGCAGCGAGTTCGGGGGACGGTACAGTGAGCAGTTCTTC. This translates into CASSEFGGRYSEQFF. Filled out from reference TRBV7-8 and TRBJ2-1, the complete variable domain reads GAGVSQSPRYKVAKRGQDVALRCDPISGHVSLFWYQQALGQGPEFLTYFQNEAQLDKSGLPSDRFFAERPEGSVSTLKIQRTQQEDSAVYLCASSEFGGRYSEQFFGPGTRLTVL.

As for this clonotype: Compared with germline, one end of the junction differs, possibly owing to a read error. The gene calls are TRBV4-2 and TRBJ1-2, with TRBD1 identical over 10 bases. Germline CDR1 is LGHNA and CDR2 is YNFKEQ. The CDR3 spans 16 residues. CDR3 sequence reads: CASSQGRQGACYGYTF. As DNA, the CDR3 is TGTGCAAGCAGCCAGGGTCGACAGGGGGCCTGCTATGGCTACACCTTC.

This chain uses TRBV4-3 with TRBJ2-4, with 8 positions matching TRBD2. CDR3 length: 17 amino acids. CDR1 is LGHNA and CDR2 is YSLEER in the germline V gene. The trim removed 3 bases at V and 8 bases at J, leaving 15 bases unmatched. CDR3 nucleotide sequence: TGCGCCAGCAGCCAGATATTAACCGGGACTAGGGGGGACATTCAGTACTTC. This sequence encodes CASSQILTGTRGDIQYF.

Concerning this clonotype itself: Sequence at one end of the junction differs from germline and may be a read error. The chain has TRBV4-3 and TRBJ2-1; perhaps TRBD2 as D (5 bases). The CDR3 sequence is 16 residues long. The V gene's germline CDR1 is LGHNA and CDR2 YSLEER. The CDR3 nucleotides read TGCGCCAACAGCCAAGATACGGGAAGCCCCTACAATGAGCAGTTCTTC. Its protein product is CANSQDTGSPYNEQFF.

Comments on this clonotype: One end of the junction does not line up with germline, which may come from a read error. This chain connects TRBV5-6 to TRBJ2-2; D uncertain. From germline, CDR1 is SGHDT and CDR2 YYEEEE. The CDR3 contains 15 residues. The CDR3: CSSSLVPRVTGELFF. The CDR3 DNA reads TGTTCCAGCAGCTTGGTGCCCAGAGTCACCGGTGAGCTGTTTTTT.